This T cell receptor beta chain was observed in a study of T cell responses to AZD1222 COVID-19 vaccine. The study's findings and limits: Among AZD1222 vaccinees, only five to seven were seropositive at baseline.

Worth noting for this clone: Its antigen remains unidentified.

Germline CDR1 reads MNHEY; CDR2 reads SVGAGI. V was shortened by 6 bases and J by 5 bases, with 13 bases between the two germline ends. The CDR3 has 13 amino acids. Method: immunoSEQ multiplex PCR; TCRdb's copy keeps in-frame clones and lacks some. This table holds approximately 76,000 clones, around four fifths found once. V gene TRBV6-5 combines with J gene TRBJ2-5; no reliable D call. The TCR originated in an adult in good health. Sequenced material: peripheral blood, taken on day 0 of AZD1222 vaccination. CDR3 coding DNA: TGTGCCAGCAGCCTTAGAGTGGAGGAGACCCAGTACTTC. The encoded protein is CASSLRVEETQYF.